A selection of T cell receptor beta chains follows, all from one sample in a study of graft-versus-host responses after intestinal transplantation. Sequencing was performed with immunoSEQ multiplex PCR; in TCRdb, only in-frame clones are kept and a portion is missing. The table lists just under 65,000 clones, under 90% of them singletons, with roughly 1.7% in the top ten. Source: ileum tissue, taken less than 400 days after transplant. These receptors all come from a human patient who received an intestinal transplant, so some T cells may come from the graft donor. CDR3s include the opening cysteine and the closing phenylalanine or tryptophan. A D gene is named only where the DNA matches it firmly. Expanded clones are given a class, and other clones once, few, many or no size at all.

V gene	clone size	J gene	D gene	CDR3 protein	CDR3 DNA
TRBV18	-	TRBJ2-7	-	CASSLRGVEGAEQYF	TGTGCCAGCTCCCTGCGTGGCGTCGAGGGAGCCGAGCAGTACTTC
TRBV5-1	-	TRBJ1-1	-	CASSIGGTEAFF	TGCGCCAGCAGCATAGGGGGTACTGAAGCTTTCTTT
TRBV5-6	-	TRBJ2-3	TRBD2	CASSFWGGQGDTQYF	TGTGCCAGCAGCTTCTGGGGAGGGCAGGGAGATACGCAGTATTTT
TRBV28	-	TRBJ2-7	TRBD1	CASRNYRGRRYEQYF	TGTGCCAGCAGAAATTACAGGGGCCGGCGGTACGAGCAGTACTTC
TRBV27	-	TRBJ2-2	-	CASRRGTGELFF	TGTGCCAGCAGGCGGGGCACCGGGGAGCTGTTTTTT
TRBV4-1	-	TRBJ2-7	TRBD2	CASSPLAGGPYEQYF	TGCGCCAGCAGCCCACTAGCGGGGGGGCCCTACGAGCAGTACTTC
TRBV18	few	TRBJ2-1	-	CASSPLMGNEQFF	TGTGCCAGCTCACCACTTATGGGGAATGAGCAGTTCTTC
TRBV30	-	TRBJ2-1	-	CAWSLQDNEQFF	TGTGCCTGGAGTTTGCAAGACAATGAGCAGTTCTTC
TRBV6-5	-	TRBJ2-5	-	CASSYVSGEWETQYF	TGTGCCAGCAGTTACGTATCGGGAGAGTGGGAGACCCAGTACTTC
TRBV6-5	-	TRBJ2-5	-	CASSRRQVQETQYF	TGTGCCAGCAGTAGACGACAGGTCCAAGAGACCCAGTACTTC
TRBV28	-	TRBJ1-2	-	CASSFGGGVGYTF	TGTGCCAGCAGTTTCGGGGGGGGCGTTGGCTACACCTTC
TRBV5-4	-	TRBJ2-3	TRBD2	CASSSLAVTDTQYF	TGTGCCAGCAGCTCACTAGCGGTCACAGATACGCAGTATTTT
TRBV5-6	-	TRBJ1-1	-	CASNTLGDTEAFF	TGTGCCAGCAACACCCTAGGGGACACTGAAGCTTTCTTT
TRBV19	-	TRBJ2-1	-	CASSIGTTSLNEQFF	TGTGCCAGTAGTATTGGGACGACGAGTCTCAATGAGCAGTTCTTC
TRBV4-1	-	TRBJ2-1	-	CASSQGLGNEQFF	TGCGCCAGCAGCCAAGGTCTCGGAAACGAACAGTTCTTC
TRBV29-1	-	TRBJ2-1	-	CSVEGLADLKNSYNEQFF	TGCAGCGTTGAAGGACTCGCGGACCTAAAAAACTCCTACAATGAGCAGTTCTTC
TRBV9	-	TRBJ2-1	-	CASSAYTSPNEQFF	TGTGCCAGCAGCGCCTACACTAGCCCCAATGAGCAGTTCTTC
TRBV7-2	-	TRBJ2-2	-	CASSSWNTGELFF	TGTGCCAGCAGCTCCTGGAACACCGGGGAGCTGTTTTTT
TRBV2	-	TRBJ1-2	-	CASSGTASYGYTF	TGTGCCAGCAGTGGGACAGCGTCCTATGGCTACACCTTC
TRBV6-5	-	TRBJ2-1	TRBD2	CASRASGNNEQFF	TGTGCCAGCCGGGCTAGCGGGAACAATGAGCAGTTCTTC
TRBV27	-	TRBJ2-3	TRBD2	CASSFRGRTIDTQYF	TGTGCCAGCAGTTTTCGCGGGAGGACGATAGATACGCAGTATTTT
TRBV6-5	-	TRBJ1-5	TRBD1	CASSSGQDQPQHF	TGTGCCAGCAGTTCCGGACAGGATCAGCCCCAGCATTTT
TRBV27	-	TRBJ2-5	-	CASSLNRQETQYF	TGTGCCAGCAGTTTAAACAGGCAAGAGACCCAGTACTTC
TRBV7-3	-	TRBJ1-1	-	CASSPQLNTEAFF	TGTGCCAGCAGCCCGCAACTGAACACTGAAGCTTTCTTT
TRBV6-5	-	TRBJ1-2	TRBD1	CASSYHGAGGRGGYTF	TGTGCCAGCAGTTACCACGGTGCAGGGGGGAGGGGTGGCTACACCTTC
TRBV2	-	TRBJ2-3	-	CASSGSTATDTQYF	TGTGCCAGCAGTGGGTCGACTGCAACAGATACGCAGTATTTT
TRBV12-5	-	TRBJ1-1	-	CASGLVVGTEAFF	TGTGCTAGTGGTTTGGTGGTTGGGACAGAAGCTTTCTTT
TRBV5-1	-	TRBJ2-7	-	CASSLGQGSDEQYF	TGCGCCAGCAGCTTGGGGCAGGGTAGCGACGAGCAGTACTTC
TRBV6-5	-	TRBJ2-7	-	CASSYSPLAYEQYF	TGTGCCAGCAGTTACTCCCCGCTTGCCTACGAGCAGTACTTC
TRBV2	-	TRBJ2-5	TRBD1	CASRLRTGAGETQYF	TGTGCCAGCAGGCTAAGGACAGGGGCGGGGGAGACCCAGTACTTC
TRBV2	-	TRBJ2-3	-	CASSEGAVDTQYF	TGTGCCAGCAGTGAGGGGGCGGTAGATACGCAGTATTTT
TRBV14	few	TRBJ1-2	TRBD1	CASSQGTGSGYTF	TGTGCCAGCAGCCAAGGGACAGGGAGTGGCTACACCTTC
TRBV6-5	-	TRBJ2-7	TRBD1	CASSLDRGEQYF	TGTGCCAGCAGTCTAGACAGGGGCGAGCAGTACTTC
TRBV29-1	-	TRBJ2-5	-	CSVEEETQYF	TGCAGCGTTGAAGAGGAGACCCAGTACTTC
TRBV28	-	TRBJ2-3	TRBD2	CASSSGSLAGATDTQYF	TGTGCCAGCAGCTCCGGGAGTCTAGCGGGAGCTACAGATACGCAGTATTTT
TRBV4-2	-	TRBJ1-1	-	CASSPIMEGEAFF	TGTGCCAGCAGCCCCATAATGGAGGGAGAAGCTTTCTTT
TRBV6-1	-	TRBJ1-1	-	CASSEFWWTEAFF	TGTGCCAGCAGTGAATTCTGGTGGACTGAAGCTTTCTTT
TRBV4-1	-	TRBJ1-6	-	CASSYGKDSPLHF	TGCGCCAGCAGCTACGGAAAGGACTCACCCCTCCACTTT
TRBV28	-	TRBJ2-7	TRBD2	CASSSLTSGSYEQYF	TGTGCCAGCAGTTCCCTAACTAGCGGCTCCTACGAGCAGTACTTC
TRBV14	-	TRBJ2-4	-	CASSSTVSGNIQYF	TGTGCCAGCAGTTCCACGGTTTCGGGGAATATTCAGTACTTC
TRBV4-1	-	TRBJ1-4	TRBD1	CASSQEQGAPATNEKLFF	TGCGCCAGCAGCCAAGAACAGGGGGCGCCGGCAACTAATGAAAAACTGTTTTTT
TRBV11-2	-	TRBJ2-7	TRBD1	CASSFGTGLGEQYF	TGTGCCAGCAGCTTCGGGACAGGGCTGGGGGAGCAGTACTTC
TRBV27	-	TRBJ2-5	-	CASSYLRKGVGETQYF	TGTGCCAGCAGTTACTTGAGGAAGGGGGTCGGGGAGACCCAGTACTTC
TRBV19	few	TRBJ2-2	-	CASSQGTTGELFF	TGTGCCAGTAGTCAGGGGACCACCGGGGAGCTGTTTTTT
TRBV15	-	TRBJ1-4	-	CATGERLSTNEKLFF	TGTGCCACCGGCGAAAGACTCTCAACTAATGAAAAACTGTTTTTT